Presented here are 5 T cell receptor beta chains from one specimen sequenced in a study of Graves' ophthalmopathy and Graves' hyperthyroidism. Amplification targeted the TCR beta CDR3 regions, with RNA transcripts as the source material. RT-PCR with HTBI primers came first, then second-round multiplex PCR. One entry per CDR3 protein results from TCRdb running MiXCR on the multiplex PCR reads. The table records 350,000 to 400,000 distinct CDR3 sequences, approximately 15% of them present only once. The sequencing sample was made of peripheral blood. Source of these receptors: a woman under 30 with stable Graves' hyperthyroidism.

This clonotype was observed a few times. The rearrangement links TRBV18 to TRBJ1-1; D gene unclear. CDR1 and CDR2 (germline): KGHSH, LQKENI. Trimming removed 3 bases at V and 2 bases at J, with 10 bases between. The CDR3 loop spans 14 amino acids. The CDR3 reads CASSPRPYNTEAFF. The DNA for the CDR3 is TGTGCCAGCTCACCTCGGCCGTATAACACTGAAGCTTTCTTT.

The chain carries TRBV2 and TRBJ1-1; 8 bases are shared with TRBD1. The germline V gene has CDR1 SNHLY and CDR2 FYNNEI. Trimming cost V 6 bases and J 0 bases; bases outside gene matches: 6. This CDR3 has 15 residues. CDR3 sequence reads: CASSEWGQVNTEAFF. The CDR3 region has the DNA TGTGCCAGCAGCGAATGGGGACAGGTGAACACTGAAGCTTTCTTT.

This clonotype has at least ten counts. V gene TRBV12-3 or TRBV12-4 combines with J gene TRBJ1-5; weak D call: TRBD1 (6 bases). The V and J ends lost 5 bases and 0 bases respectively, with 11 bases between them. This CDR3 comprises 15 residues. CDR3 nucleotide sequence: TGTGCCAGCAGTACCGACAGGACTAGCAATCAGCCCCAGCATTTT. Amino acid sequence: CASSTDRTSNQPQHF.

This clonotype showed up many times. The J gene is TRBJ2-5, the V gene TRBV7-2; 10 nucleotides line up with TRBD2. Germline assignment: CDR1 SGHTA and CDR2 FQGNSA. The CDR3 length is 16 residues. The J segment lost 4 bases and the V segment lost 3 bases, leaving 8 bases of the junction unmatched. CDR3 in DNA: TGTGCCAGCAGCTTCGACCTAGCGGGGGTTGGAGAGACCCAGTACTTC. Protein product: CASSFDLAGVGETQYF.

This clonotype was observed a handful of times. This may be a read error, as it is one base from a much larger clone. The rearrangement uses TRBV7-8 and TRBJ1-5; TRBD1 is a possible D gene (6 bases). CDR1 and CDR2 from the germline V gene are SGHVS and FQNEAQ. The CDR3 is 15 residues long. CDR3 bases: TGTGCCAGCAGCTTAACAGGGTGGGGCAATCAGCCCCGGCATTTT. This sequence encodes CASSLTGWGNQPRHF.